This TCR beta chain derives from a study of CD8+CD57+ T cells in acquired aplastic anemia. All sequencing subjects had displayed CD8+CD57+ cell expansion on flow cytometry. In regard to this clonotype: Antigen unknown.

Broader study findings: With respect to CD8+ Simpson's diversity, patients and controls did not differ significantly.

Genomic DNA served as template for TCR beta VDJ and CDR3 profiling. MiXCR, run by TCRdb on the reads, gives a single entry per CDR3 protein. The sample consists of roughly 200,000 distinct CDR3 sequences, roughly 60% of them appearing once. Trimming removed 0 bases from V and 0 bases from J; junction bases left unmatched: 7. Looked up from germline, CDR1 is SGHRS and CDR2 is YFSETQ. The CDR3 runs 18 residues. This chain connects TRBV5-1 to TRBJ2-4; TRBD2 matches at 9 bases. This TCR derives from a human donor with aplastic anemia. Sequencing was performed on sorted CD4+, CD8+, or CD8+CD57+ T cells (not recorded which) from PBMCs. The CDR3 DNA follows: TGCGCCAGCAGCTTGGAGGCGGGGGGGCCTCTAGCCAAAAACATTCAGTACTTC. Its protein product is CASSLEAGGPLAKNIQYF.